Below, 27 T cell receptor beta chains from the same sample are listed, as sequenced in a study of blood T cells in healthy people across ages. It was with a sample-barcoded 5' primer and a J-beta primer mix that a second PCR of about 6 to 12 cycles was run. TCRdb itself ran the 5' RACE reads through MiXCR, one entry per CDR3 protein. Of 720,000 or so distinct CDR3 sequences in the sample, about 43% were seen once. The specimen was blood. The source is an elderly man in good health.

For this clonotype: This may stem from a read error, because a much larger clone lies one nucleotide away. The V and J genes are TRBV11-3 and TRBJ2-5, with 8 bases lining up with TRBD1. The germline CDR1 and CDR2 sequences are SGHNT and YENEEA. The CDR3 is made up of 14 amino acids. V gave up 5 bases and J gave up 11 bases; unmatched junction bases: 13. The CDR3 region has the DNA TGTGCCAGCAGCCATGGACAGGGCTACAATGAGCAGTACTTC. This gives the protein CASSHGQGYNEQYF.

The chain recombines TRBV5-5 with TRBJ1-4; no definite D call. The CDR3 is made up of 14 amino acids. Trimming removed 3 bases from V and 7 bases from J, with 13 bases in between. The germline V gene has CDR1 SGHKS and CDR2 YYEKEE (reference sequence). CDR3 bases: TGTGCCAGCAGCTGGGTTGGCACAACTGAAAAACTGTTTTTT. Its translation is CASSWVGTTEKLFF. The complete variable domain, with remaining parts taken from reference TRBV5-5 and TRBJ1-4, reads DAGVTQSPTHLIKTRGQQVTLRCSPISGHKSVSWYQQVLGQGPQFIFQYYEKEERGRGNFPDRFSARQFPNYSSELNVNALLLGDSALYLCASSWVGTTEKLFFGSGTQLSVL.

This clonotype has a handful of counts. The chain employs TRBV7-2 and TRBJ2-1, with 8 bases lining up with TRBD1. CDR1 is SGHTA and CDR2 is FQGNSA in the germline V gene. There are 15 residues in the CDR3. Losses at the gene ends were 5 bases for V and 5 bases for J; bases not matched to a gene: 8. The CDR3 nucleotides read TGTGCCAGCAGCGACTGGACAGGGTCTCACAATGAGCAGTTCTTC. It is translated as CASSDWTGSHNEQFF.

As concerns this clonotype: This may be a read error: a much more frequent sequence differs by one nucleotide. The chain uses TRBV20-1 and TRBJ2-1; no clear D gene. Trimming took 4 bases from V and 13 from J, leaving 26 bases between them. The CDR3 runs 15 residues. CDR1 and CDR2 from the germline V gene are DFQATT and SNEGSKA (reference sequence). The CDR3 nucleotides are TGCAGTGCTATTAGGCAACAAATACCGACGGAGACCCAGTTCTTC. It is translated as CSAIRQQIPTETQFF.

The J gene is TRBJ2-4, the V gene TRBV24-1; D is perhaps TRBD1 (5 bases). V was shortened by 5 bases and J by 15 bases, with 16 bases between the two germline ends. This CDR3 spans 12 amino acids. Germline lookup yields CDR1 KGHDR and CDR2 SFDVKD. CDR3 in amino acids: CATSADSYERYF. CDR3 nucleotide sequence: TGTGCCACCAGTGCCGACAGCTACGAGCGGTACTTC.

The chain joins TRBV20-1 to TRBJ2-7, with 10 positions matching TRBD2. From germline, CDR1 is DFQATT and CDR2 SNEGSKA (reference sequence). CDR3 size: 17 residues. The V and J ends lost 3 bases and 2 bases, in that order; junction bases with no gene match: 13. CDR3 in amino acids: CSARGGSASGSTYEQYF. In DNA, the CDR3 is TGCAGTGCTAGGGGGGGTTCTGCTAGCGGGAGTACCTACGAGCAGTACTTC.

This clonotype has more than one count but fewer than ten. This rearrangement joins TRBV7-2 to TRBJ2-4, with D perhaps given as TRBD1 or TRBD2 (6 bases each). CDR1 and CDR2 (germline): SGHTA, FQGNSA. V lost 5 bases and J lost 11, with 13 bases in between. CDR3 length: 12 residues. The CDR3 here is CASSPNREVQYF. CDR3 DNA sequence: TGTGCCAGCAGCCCAAACAGGGAGGTTCAGTACTTC.

This clonotype has just a few counts. In DNA form, the CDR3 reads TGTGCCAGCAGCTTGTCCACTAGCGGGTACCAAGAGACCCAGTACTTC. Translation: CASSLSTSGYQETQYF. This chain links TRBV5-6 with TRBJ2-5, with 9 positions matching TRBD2. The germline CDR1 and CDR2 sequences are SGHDT and YYEEEE. The V gene end was trimmed by 1 base and the J gene end by 0 bases; junction bases not matched to a gene: 4. The CDR3 covers 16 residues.

In its sample, this clonotype was seen many times. A much larger clone differs from this one at a single base, so this may be a read error. The rearrangement joins TRBV4-2 to TRBJ2-5, with TRBD1 as a possible D gene (6 bases). The CDR3 totals 12 residues. CDR1 and CDR2 (germline): LGHNA, YNFKEQ. With 3 bases removed from V and 11 bases from J, the gap between germline ends came to 13 bases. The CDR3 coding sequence is TGTGCCAGCAGCCACCGGGACAATGAGCAGTACTTC. This encodes CASSHRDNEQYF.

This chain joins TRBV27 and TRBJ2-3; D uncertain. V dropped 10 bases and J dropped 2 bases, with 19 bases sitting between them. CDR1 and CDR2 from the germline V gene are MNHEY and SMNVEV (reference sequence). This CDR3 contains 15 residues. The CDR3 here is CANIRLGQNTDTQYF. CDR3 coding DNA: TGTGCCAACATAAGGTTAGGGCAGAACACAGATACGCAGTATTTT.

This clonotype was counted only a few times. The genes are TRBV6-6 and TRBJ1-1, with TRBD1 identical over 8 bases. The V segment lost 6 bases and the J segment 1 base; nucleotides outside the gene matches: 7. The CDR3 runs to 15 residues. Looked up from germline, CDR1 is MNHNY and CDR2 is SVGAGI (reference sequence). The CDR3 nucleotides read TGTGCCAGCAGGGGAGATACAGGGGGGAACACTGAAGCTTTCTTT. Encoded protein: CASRGDTGGNTEAFF.

This clonotype was counted a few times. This chain uses TRBV20-1 with TRBJ1-1; TRBD1 matches 9 bases. The CDR3 extends over 13 amino acids. Germline CDR1 DFQATT, CDR2 SNEGSKA (reference sequence). Losses at the gene ends were 5 bases for V and 5 bases for J; bases not matched to a gene: 6. The CDR3 nucleotides read TGCAGTGCTCCCGGGACAGGGTTGACTGAAGCTTTCTTT. Amino acids: CSAPGTGLTEAFF.

The chain combines TRBV5-1 with TRBJ2-3, with D unclear. CDR1 is SGHRS and CDR2 is YFSETQ in the germline V gene. V dropped 1 base and J dropped 4 bases, with 7 bases sitting between them. CDR3 size: 13 residues. CDR3 DNA sequence: TGCGCCAGCAGCTTGCCCGGGTCAGATACGCAGTATTTT. Translating it yields CASSLPGSDTQYF.

V gene TRBV7-8 combines with J gene TRBJ2-1; TRBD2 matches at 7 bases. Germline V gives CDR1 SGHVS, CDR2 FQNEAQ. V trimming: 5 bases; J trimming: 7 bases; junction bases outside the gene matches: 14. The CDR3 is 16 residues long. The DNA for the CDR3 is TGTGCCAGCAGCCCATGGGGCGGGAGAATAAGGAATGAGCAGTTCTTC. Translated, it gives CASSPWGGRIRNEQFF.

About this clonotype: Germline and junction disagree at one end, which may indicate a read error. The chain joins TRBV27 to TRBJ2-7; TRBD2 matches 16 bases. This CDR3 region has 16 residues. Germline CDR1 MNHEY, CDR2 SMNVEV (reference sequence). The CDR3 spells CASSGTSGRVSCEQYF. The CDR3 DNA reads as TGTGCCAGCAGTGGGACTAGCGGGAGGGTCTCCTGCGAGCAGTACTTC.

The chain uses TRBV21-1 and TRBJ2-7; the table's D call TRBD2 went unverified against the DNA. TRBV21-1 counts as a pseudogene. The CDR3 sequence is 15 residues long. CDR3 sequence: CASGKDSGNSYEQYF. The CDR3 DNA sequence: TGTGCCAGCGGCAAAGATAGCGGGAATAGCTACGAGCAGTACTTC.

As regards this clonotype: A read error may produce the germline difference seen at one junction end. V and J are TRBV11-2 and TRBJ2-3; tentative D call: TRBD1 (5 bases). The CDR3 consists of 15 residues. Germline CDR1 SGHAT, CDR2 FQNNGV. As DNA, the CDR3 is TGTGCCAGCAGCTTAACTACAGCGAGCACAGGTACGCAGTATTTT. Amino acid sequence: CASSLTTASTGTQYF.

This chain links TRBV28 with TRBJ1-2; the match to TRBD1 covers 7 bases. CDR1 is MDHEN and CDR2 is SYDVKM in the germline V gene. The CDR3 spans 15 residues. Trimming took 5 bases from V and 6 from J; bases not matched to a gene: 12. The chain's CDR3 is CASSLGRQGFHGYTF. DNA of the CDR3: TGTGCCAGCAGTCTTGGGCGACAGGGATTTCATGGCTACACCTTC.

Comments on this clonotype: An end of the junction differs from the germline gene, which may be a read error. The V and J genes are TRBV7-2 and TRBJ2-7, with 7 bases lining up with TRBD2. TRBJ2-5 matches the DNA end more closely, so the J call is doubtful. The germline V gene has CDR1 SGHTA and CDR2 FQGNSA. This CDR3 has 15 residues. The CDR3 loop is CAGSSRRTSEETQYF. In DNA form, the CDR3 reads TGTGCCGGCAGCTCGAGACGGACTAGTGAGGAGACCCAGTACTTC.

The chain has TRBV5-1 and TRBJ2-6; D is undetermined. Germline CDR1 and CDR2: SGHRS and YFSETQ. CDR3 length: 15 amino acids. V was pared by 0 bases and J by 0 bases, with 4 bases between. CDR3 bases: TGCGCCAGCAGCTTGGCCCTCTCTGGGGCCAACGTCCTGACTTTC. This gives the protein CASSLALSGANVLTF.

The chain links TRBV27 to TRBJ2-1, with 16 nucleotides matching TRBD2. This CDR3 is 19 amino acids long. Germline lookup yields CDR1 MNHEY and CDR2 SMNVEV (reference sequence). V shed 2 bases, J shed 4 bases, and the junction held 8 bases outside the gene matches. This CDR3 is CASSLGDWGLAGGYNEQFF. The CDR3 bases are TGTGCCAGCAGTTTAGGGGATTGGGGACTAGCGGGAGGGTACAATGAGCAGTTCTTC.

The chain uses TRBV2 and TRBJ1-3; D is ambiguous. This CDR3 is 15 amino acids long. Between the trimmed V and J ends, which lost 7 bases and 0 bases, there was a span of 13 bases. Germline values: CDR1 SNHLY, CDR2 FYNNEI. The CDR3 loop reads CASISRASSGNTIYF. In nucleotides, the CDR3 is TGTGCCAGCATCTCACGGGCCAGCTCTGGAAACACCATATATTTT.

This chain links TRBV7-2 with TRBJ2-4; 8 bases fit TRBD2. The assigned J gene may be wrong: the sequence end matches TRBJ2-7 better. The germline V gene encodes CDR1 SGHTA and CDR2 FQGNSA. This CDR3 comprises 15 residues. The CDR3 bases are TGTGCCAGCAGCTCAGACCGAGCGGGAGAGGTCGAGCAGTACTTC. Amino acids: CASSSDRAGEVEQYF.

This clonotype appeared a few times. CDR3 loop: CASSYRTGANVLTF. In DNA form, the CDR3 reads TGTGCCAGCAGTTACCGGACTGGGGCCAACGTCCTGACTTTC. The gene calls are TRBV12-3 or TRBV12-4 and TRBJ2-6; D remains unclear. The length of the CDR3 is 14 residues. The V and J ends lost 4 bases and 2 bases respectively, with 6 bases between them.

Written as DNA, the CDR3 is TGTGCCAGTAGTCGGGGACAGCCTGGATCACCCCTCCACTTT. It encodes CASSRGQPGSPLHF. The chain has TRBV19 and TRBJ1-6, with 7 bases fitting TRBD1. This CDR3 has 14 amino acids. V was clipped by 5 bases and J by 10 bases; unmatched bases: 8. Germline CDR1 is LNHDA and CDR2 is SQIVND (reference sequence).

The chain recombines TRBV20-1 with TRBJ2-4; D perhaps matches TRBD2 (8 bases). The germline gives CDR1 DFQATT, CDR2 SNEGSKA (reference sequence). V was cut by 6 bases and J by 2 bases, with 23 bases left in between. The CDR3 loop spans 17 amino acids. The CDR3 protein is CSANPGTAGASKNIQYF. The CDR3 nucleotides read TGCAGTGCCAACCCCGGGACAGCGGGAGCATCCAAAAACATTCAGTACTTC.

This clonotype was counted between two and nine times. Written as DNA, the CDR3 is TGTGCCAGCTCACCATTGGGTAACAGCCAGCGAGAGACCCAGTACTTC. This codes for CASSPLGNSQRETQYF. The chain employs TRBV18 and TRBJ2-7, with D uncertain. The DNA end is more similar to TRBJ2-5, so the J call may be wrong. Germline lookup yields CDR1 KGHSH and CDR2 LQKENI. The CDR3 length is 16 residues.